This TCR beta chain was sequenced for a study of blood T cells in healthy people across ages. The authors isolated at least 6 million PBMCs per sample. Primed by a sample-barcoded 5' primer and a J-beta primer mix, a second PCR proceeded for about 6 to 11 cycles. Template switching added a 12-random-nucleotide identifier to every cDNA molecule. No fewer than 2.5 million CDR3-containing paired-end reads came from each sample. MiXCR, run by TCRdb on the 5' RACE reads, gives a single entry per CDR3 protein. The sample lists under 800,000 distinct CDR3 sequences; around 40% were seen once. This CDR3 has 18 residues. V shed 2 bases and J 4 bases; nucleotides not matched to a gene: 17. Germline V gene data show CDR1 as DFQATT and CDR2 as SNEGSKA (reference sequence).

Sequences were obtained from blood. The source is a woman aged 55-75 years in good health. V usage is TRBV20-1 and J usage is TRBJ2-3; 8 nucleotides align to TRBD2. CDR3: CSARSSLISGRSPDTQYF. In DNA form, the CDR3 reads TGCAGTGCTAGATCTTCATTGATCAGCGGGAGAAGCCCAGATACGCAGTATTTT.